What follows describes a single TCR beta chain. As yet, its antigen is unknown. cDNA reverse transcribed from extracted RNA served as the sequencing template. Measured with immunoSEQ multiplex PCR; TCRdb has only the in-frame clones, and not every one. Seen here are 95,000 to 120,000 clones, about 50% observed once, and the top ten hold 20% to 25%. The germline V gene encodes CDR1 SGHAT and CDR2 FQNNGV. Trimming pared 2 bases from V and 4 bases from J, leaving 10 bases between. The CDR3 extends over 14 amino acids. These data come from a study of CD8+ T cells in alopecia areata. Study results and limitations: Normal scalp showed lower clonality than lesional scalp, especially alopecia totalis/universalis.

The sample consisted of NKG2D-low CD8+ T cells sorted from blood. This chain links TRBV11-2 with TRBJ2-3; tentative D call: TRBD1 (6 bases). This receptor was taken from a human donor with alopecia areata. CDR3 in DNA: TGTGCCAGCAGCTTATCCGCAGGGGCAGATACGCAGTATTTT. Its translation: CASSLSAGADTQYF.